This section outlines one TCR beta chain sequence together with its context. Its antigen is unidentified. PCR was performed a second time for about 7 to 12 cycles using a sample-barcoded 5' primer and a J-beta primer mix. Each of the cDNA molecules was tagged by a template-switch adaptor with 12 random nucleotides. TCRdb itself ran the 5' RACE reads through MiXCR, one entry per CDR3 protein. The data contain 850,000 to 1,000,000 distinct CDR3 sequences, about 48% of them singletons. The data were obtained in a study of blood T cells in healthy people across ages. Findings of the study overall: Unknown CMV status may confound age-related changes in expanded clones.

CDR1 is LGHNA and CDR2 is YSLEER in the germline V gene. CDR3 length: 14 amino acids. Trimming removed 6 bases from V and 5 bases from J, with 16 bases in between. The J gene is TRBJ1-1, the V gene TRBV4-3; weak D call: TRBD1 (6 bases). This TCR was sampled from a man under 40 in good health. Specimen: blood. The CDR3 spells CASRTLGAETEAFF. The CDR3 DNA sequence: TGCGCCAGCAGAACCTTGGGGGCCGAAACTGAAGCTTTCTTT.